This T cell receptor (beta chain) was obtained from a study of T cells in Graves' hyperthyroidism and ophthalmopathy. Those with hyperthyroidism were 18 to 65 years old, newly diagnosed, and ill for under 2 months. TCR beta CDR3 regions were amplified from RNA transcripts. The TCR CDR3 was amplified in a first-round RT-PCR using the HTBI primer set. TCRdb processed the multiplex PCR reads anew with MiXCR; each CDR3 protein has one entry. The table has 94,000 or so distinct CDR3 sequences, approximately 56% seen once; the top ten hold around 27%. The germline CDR1 and CDR2 sequences are DFQATT and SNEGSKA (reference sequence). The CDR3 is 13 amino acids.

The receptor comes from a woman between 40 and 50 years old with Graves' hyperthyroidism. The chain joins TRBV20-1 to TRBJ1-1; D is possibly TRBD1 (6 bases). The sequencing input was blood. The CDR3 nucleotides are TGCAGCGCGGGGGGGGGGGCGAACACTGAAGCTTTCTTT. Its translation: CSAGGGANTEAFF.